A single sample gave rise to the 9 T cell receptor beta chains below, sequenced in a study of cytomegalovirus exposure and HLA in healthy donors. PCR used 60 Vbeta primers and 13 Jbeta primers. Method: immunoSEQ multiplex PCR; TCRdb's copy keeps in-frame clones and lacks some. The top ten hold less than 3% of the sample, which has approximately 150,000 clones, over 75% seen once. The sample taken for sequencing was PBMCs. All receptors come from a woman in her twenties or thirties in good health and CMV-seronegative.

V gene TRBV6-1 combines with J gene TRBJ1-5; 12 positions agree with TRBD1. Germline V gene sequence: CDR1 MNHNS, CDR2 SASEGT. J lost 8 bases, V lost 6 bases, and 8 bases had no gene match. The CDR3 is 15 residues long. The CDR3 region is CASSQGQGARKPQHF. As DNA, the CDR3 is TGTGCCAGCAGCCAGGGACAGGGGGCAAGGAAGCCCCAGCATTTT.

The chain couples TRBV15 to TRBJ1-3, with D unresolved. This CDR3 has 16 residues. Trimming shortened V by 5 bases and J by 0 bases, and 14 bases separated the two germline ends. Per the germline V gene, CDR1 is LNHNV and CDR2 is YYDKDF (reference sequence). CDR3 residues: CATSEGRTTSGNTIYF. Here the CDR3 DNA reads TGTGCCACCAGCGAAGGACGGACTACCTCTGGAAACACCATATATTTT.

CDR3: CASSLTSGRFWEQFF. The CDR3 coding sequence is TGTGCCAGCAGCTTGACTAGCGGGAGGTTTTGGGAGCAGTTCTTC. V is TRBV7-3 and J is TRBJ2-1, with 13 bases lining up with TRBD2. Germline V gene lookup returns CDR1 SGHTA and CDR2 FQGTGA. With V trimmed by 3 bases and J by 10 bases, 6 bases remained unmatched. The CDR3 totals 15 residues.

The chain joins TRBV7-8 to TRBJ2-7, with 8 nucleotides matching TRBD1. The CDR3 is made up of 14 amino acids. The germline gives CDR1 SGHVS, CDR2 FQNEAQ. J was trimmed by 2 bases and V by 1 base; bases with no gene match: 1. CDR3 region: CASSLGTGTYEQYF. The CDR3 DNA is TGTGCCAGCAGCTTAGGGACAGGGACCTACGAGCAGTACTTC.

The V gene is TRBV11-1, the J gene TRBJ2-7; TRBD1 aligns across 9 bases. The germline V gene encodes CDR1 SGHAT and CDR2 FQDESV (reference sequence). The CDR3 loop spans 15 amino acids. V was pared by 2 bases and J by 0 bases, with 2 bases of the junction left unmatched. The CDR3 nucleotides read TGTGCCAGCAGCTTAAGGACAGGGGACTCCTACGAGCAGTACTTC. It is translated as CASSLRTGDSYEQYF.

The rearrangement uses TRBV7-9 and TRBJ2-3, with D perhaps matching TRBD2 (6 bases). CDR1 and CDR2 (germline): SEHNR, FQNEAQ (reference sequence). With 7 bases removed from V and 1 base from J, the gap between germline ends came to 15 bases. The CDR3 spans 15 residues. The CDR3 region has the DNA TGTGCCAGCAACGTGCGGAGGGCCCGCACAGATACGCAGTATTTT. The encoded protein is CASNVRRARTDTQYF.

This rearrangement joins TRBV27 to TRBJ1-2, with no clear D. Trimming took 2 bases from V and 2 from J, leaving 6 bases between them. This CDR3 is built from 13 residues. The V gene's germline CDR1 is MNHEY and CDR2 SMNVEV (reference sequence). The CDR3 reads CASSLGRNYGYTF. The CDR3 DNA sequence: TGTGCCAGCAGTTTAGGGAGAAACTATGGCTACACCTTC.

V gene TRBV25-1 combines with J gene TRBJ1-2, with 8 bases identical to TRBD1. V shed 2 bases, J shed 7 bases, and the junction held 9 bases outside the gene matches. Germline assignment: CDR1 MGHDK and CDR2 SYGVNS. The CDR3 covers 15 residues. CDR3 protein: CASSELRRGLGGYTF. The CDR3 coding sequence is TGTGCCAGCAGTGAACTGCGCAGGGGGCTGGGTGGCTACACCTTC.

The V gene is TRBV28, the J gene TRBJ2-1; D ambiguous. V was pared by 8 bases and J by 4 bases, with 12 bases between. Germline values: CDR1 MDHEN, CDR2 SYDVKM. The CDR3 is 13 amino acids. As DNA, the CDR3 is TGTGCCAGCCTAAGAACGCCTTACAATGAGCAGTTCTTC. Translation gives CASLRTPYNEQFF.